The 31 T cell receptor beta chains below come from one sample, sequenced in a study of OX40 agonist ivuxolimab in advanced cancers. Receptors were amplified or captured by the immunoSEQ multiplex PCR assay. Imported from immuneACCESS, the table was reduced by TCRdb to in-frame sequences with V and J called. These copies leave out some clones; in studies compared against another copy, an unresolved V gene accounts for under half, and the cause of the remainder is not known. The sample includes about 82,000 clones, with roughly 85% observed a single time. The ten most abundant clones make up 2.4% of the sample. The sample was CD4+ or CD8+ T cells sorted from blood, taken in a trial of the OX40 agonist ivuxolimab. The receptors were sampled from an adult with an advanced solid tumor such as melanoma, head and neck, liver or kidney cancer.

This clone occurred once. The chain has TRBV11-3 and TRBJ2-7, with D tentatively TRBD2 (6 bases). Germline values: CDR1 SGHNT, CDR2 YENEEA. Trimming took off 5 bases at V and 3 bases at J, with 14 bases between the two ends. The CDR3 is 14 residues long. CDR3 nucleotide sequence: TGTGCCAGCAGCCCTGGAGGGAATATCTACGAGCAGTACTTC. Translating it yields CASSPGGNIYEQYF.

The table lists this clone with a few counts. This CDR3 reads CATSRFGGETQYF. In DNA, the CDR3 is TGTGCCACCAGCAGGTTCGGGGGCGAGACCCAGTACTTC. This chain connects TRBV15 to TRBJ2-5; D may correspond to TRBD1 or TRBD2 (6 bases each). Germline V gene data show CDR1 as LNHNV and CDR2 as YYDKDF (reference sequence). The length of the CDR3 is 13 residues. V was pared by 3 bases and J by 5 bases, with 10 bases between.

This chain links TRBV19 with TRBJ1-1; a weak D match, TRBD1 (6 bases). The germline gives CDR1 LNHDA, CDR2 SQIVND (reference sequence). V was trimmed by 5 bases and J by 8 bases, leaving 15 bases between them. This CDR3 is built from 13 residues. The CDR3 nucleotides are TGTGCCAGTAGTTCACACAGGGAAGGGGAAGCTTTCTTT. Protein sequence: CASSSHREGEAFF.

The chain uses TRBV9 and TRBJ1-2; D possibly corresponds to TRBD1 (5 bases). Germline V CDR1 and CDR2: SGDLS, YYNGEE. The CDR3 sequence is 15 residues long. V gave up 6 bases and J gave up 3 bases, with 18 bases separating them. The CDR3 coding sequence is TGTGCCAGCACCCTGTCCCTGGGACTGGACTATGGCTACACCTTC. It encodes CASTLSLGLDYGYTF.

The chain couples TRBV2 to TRBJ1-5; no clear D. The CDR3 sequence is 14 residues long. The germline gives CDR1 SNHLY, CDR2 FYNNEI. V shed 6 bases and J shed 0 bases, with 9 bases lying between them. Here the CDR3 reads CASSVTGSNQPQHF. DNA for the CDR3: TGTGCCAGCAGCGTGACCGGTAGCAATCAGCCCCAGCATTTT.

V is TRBV5-1 and J is TRBJ1-3; D possibly corresponds to TRBD1 (6 bases). CDR1 is SGHRS, CDR2 YFSETQ, per germline. This CDR3 region has 17 residues. The germline V and J ends were trimmed by 0 bases and 0 bases, with 13 bases remaining between them. The CDR3 DNA reads as TGCGCCAGCAGCTTGGGGGGGCAAGGCGACTCTGGAAACACCATATATTTT. Translated: CASSLGGQGDSGNTIYF.

The table lists this clone with a few counts. This chain joins TRBV28 and TRBJ1-2, with 7 bases matching TRBD1. The CDR3 length is 14 residues. J was trimmed by 3 bases and V by 4 bases; bases with no gene match: 5. From germline, CDR1 is MDHEN and CDR2 SYDVKM. The DNA for the CDR3 is TGTGCCAGCAGTTCGACAGGGAGGGACTATGGCTACACCTTC. Translation: CASSSTGRDYGYTF.

The chain employs TRBV9 and TRBJ2-2; D remains unclear. This CDR3 has 16 residues. V was pared by 2 bases and J by 0 bases, with 11 bases between. From germline, CDR1 is SGDLS and CDR2 YYNGEE. In nucleotides, the CDR3 is TGTGCCAGCAGCGTCGCAAGATTTTCGAACACCGGGGAGCTGTTTTTT. Protein: CASSVARFSNTGELFF.

The rearrangement uses TRBV14 and TRBJ1-2, with 7 bases that match TRBD1. CDR3 length equals 13 residues. V lost 6 bases and J lost 1; bases outside the gene matches: 2. Germline CDR1 reads SGHDN; CDR2 reads FVKESK. Written as DNA, the CDR3 is TGTGCCAGCAGGGACAGGAATAACTATGGCTACACCTTC. It codes for CASRDRNNYGYTF.

This clone was recorded once. The CDR3 DNA reads as TGTGCCAGCAGCTCTCTTGGGGCCTACGAGCAGTACTTC. This codes for CASSSLGAYEQYF. This chain links TRBV28 with TRBJ2-7; no clear D. The CDR3 loop spans 13 amino acids. V lost 6 bases and J 2 bases, leaving 11 bases between the germline ends. Per the germline V gene, CDR1 is MDHEN and CDR2 is SYDVKM.

J is TRBJ1-3 and V is TRBV28; the D is unclear. The V and J ends lost 3 bases and 4 bases respectively, with 10 bases between them. Per the germline V gene, CDR1 is MDHEN and CDR2 is SYDVKM. The CDR3 is made up of 14 amino acids. CDR3 sequence (DNA): TGTGCCAGCAGTTTCCGGGCAGACGGAAACACCATATATTTT. This gives the protein CASSFRADGNTIYF.

The chain recombines TRBV6-5 with TRBJ1-4; the match to TRBD1 covers 7 bases. V trimming: 5 bases; J trimming: 8 bases; junction bases outside the gene matches: 8. The CDR3 is made up of 14 amino acids. CDR1 is MNHEY and CDR2 is SVGAGI in the germline V gene. The CDR3 loop reads CASSRQGGSEKLFF. The CDR3 DNA reads as TGTGCCAGCAGTCGACAGGGTGGAAGCGAAAAACTGTTTTTT.

J is TRBJ2-7 and V is TRBV7-9, with D hard to call. The CDR3 length is 13 residues. Germline V lookup: CDR1 SEHNR, CDR2 FQNEAQ (reference sequence). The V end lost 4 bases, the J end lost 3 bases, and 10 bases lay between the germline ends. Here the CDR3 reads CASSYEISYEQYF. The CDR3 coding sequence is TGTGCCAGCAGCTATGAGATTAGCTACGAGCAGTACTTC. Filled out from reference TRBV7-9 and TRBJ2-7, the complete variable domain reads DTGVSQNPRHKITKRGQNVTFRCDPISEHNRLYWYRQTLGQGPEFLTYFQNEAQLEKSRLLSDRFSAERPKGSFSTLEIQRTEQGDSAMYLCASSYEISYEQYFGPGTRLTVT.

The J gene is TRBJ2-5, the V gene TRBV25-1; tentatively, D is TRBD1 (6 bases). Germline V gives CDR1 MGHDK, CDR2 SYGVNS. The V and J ends lost 4 bases and 1 base respectively, with 16 bases between them. This CDR3 region has 16 residues. In nucleotides, the CDR3 is TGTGCCAGCAGTGCCCCCATAGGGACATTCCAAGAGACCCAGTACTTC. It yields the protein CASSAPIGTFQETQYF.

This chain links TRBV28 with TRBJ2-5, with 13 bases aligning to TRBD2. J lost 4 bases, V lost 5 bases, and 1 base had no gene match. CDR3 length: 14 residues. The V gene's germline CDR1 is MDHEN and CDR2 SYDVKM. CDR3 loop: CASSRTSGGETQYF. The CDR3 DNA reads as TGTGCCAGCAGTCGGACTAGCGGGGGAGAGACCCAGTACTTC.

The chain employs TRBV5-1 and TRBJ2-5; D is unresolved. Trimming stripped 1 base from V and 1 base from J, with 11 bases between. This CDR3 spans 15 amino acids. Germline loops: CDR1 SGHRS, CDR2 YFSETQ. This CDR3 reads CASSLNSGFQETQYF. The CDR3 coding sequence is TGCGCCAGCAGCTTGAACTCGGGCTTCCAAGAGACCCAGTACTTC. Combining the CDR3 with reference TRBV5-1 and TRBJ2-5 gives the whole variable domain KAGVTQTPRYLIKTRGQQVTLSCSPISGHRSVSWYQQTPGQGLQFLFEYFSETQRNKGNFPGRFSGRQFSNSRSEMNVSTLELGDSALYLCASSLNSGFQETQYFGPGTRLLVL.

The chain is built from TRBV19 and TRBJ2-7, with TRBD2 matching 7 bases. The CDR3 is 14 residues long. V was clipped by 7 bases and J by 0 bases; unmatched bases: 6. Germline V CDR1 and CDR2: LNHDA, SQIVND (reference sequence). CDR3 DNA sequence: TGTGCCAGTAACGAGGGACTAAGCTCCTACGAGCAGTACTTC. Amino acids: CASNEGLSSYEQYF.

The chain recombines TRBV15 with TRBJ2-3; 8 nucleotides agree with TRBD2. Germline V CDR1 and CDR2: LNHNV, YYDKDF (reference sequence). Trimming removed 1 base from V and 2 bases from J; junction bases left unmatched: 8. The CDR3 loop spans 17 amino acids. CDR3 amino acids: CATSRGSGGVSTDTQYF. The DNA of the CDR3 is TGTGCCACCAGCAGAGGATCCGGGGGGGTCTCCACAGATACGCAGTATTTT.

The chain recombines TRBV10-2 with TRBJ1-5; maybe TRBD1 (6 bases). Trimming shortened V by 1 base and J by 4 bases, and 11 bases separated the two germline ends. Germline assignment: CDR1 WSHSY and CDR2 SAAADI. The CDR3 sequence is 15 residues long. The CDR3 loop reads CASSEWQGSNQPQHF. CDR3 nucleotide sequence: TGCGCCAGCAGTGAGTGGCAGGGGTCTAATCAGCCCCAGCATTTT.

The chain combines TRBV7-2 with TRBJ2-1; D could derive from TRBD1 or TRBD2 (5 bases each). The CDR3 length is 13 residues. V dropped 5 bases and J dropped 7 bases, with 12 bases sitting between them. Germline V lookup: CDR1 SGHTA, CDR2 FQGNSA. CDR3: CASSLGRTNEQFF. CDR3 nucleotide sequence: TGTGCCAGCAGCCTGGGACGGACGAATGAGCAGTTCTTC.

This clone has just one count. V is TRBV2 and J is TRBJ2-3; 9 bases are a match to TRBD1. V shed 8 bases and J 6 bases; nucleotides not matched to a gene: 6. Germline lookup yields CDR1 SNHLY and CDR2 FYNNEI. The CDR3 totals 13 residues. The CDR3 DNA sequence: TGTGCCAGCCGGGACAGGGTCGGGGATACGCAGTATTTT. Translating it yields CASRDRVGDTQYF.

This rearrangement joins TRBV5-1 to TRBJ2-2; unclear D gene. Germline-derived CDR1 and CDR2 are SGHRS and YFSETQ. CDR3 size: 15 residues. V lost 0 bases and J 2 bases, leaving 8 bases between the germline ends. CDR3 sequence reads: CASSLAQINTGELFF. Written as DNA, the CDR3 is TGCGCCAGCAGCTTGGCACAGATAAACACCGGGGAGCTGTTTTTT.

The chain is built from TRBV4-1 and TRBJ1-6; D call uncertain. Trimming left V 0 bases short and J 7 bases short, with 10 bases between. This CDR3 is built from 15 residues. Per germline, CDR1 MGHRA and CDR2 YSYEKL. The CDR3 bases are TGCGCCAGCAGCCAAGAGGGCAGGACGAATTCACCCCTCCACTTT. Translation: CASSQEGRTNSPLHF.

The rearrangement joins TRBV5-1 to TRBJ2-2; TRBD2 might be the D (6 bases). V lost 4 bases to trimming and J lost 0 bases, with 10 bases between them. The V gene's germline CDR1 is SGHRS and CDR2 YFSETQ. This CDR3 region has 15 residues. CDR3 in amino acids: CASSRSGPNTGELFF. CDR3 DNA sequence: TGCGCCAGCAGCCGTAGCGGTCCGAACACCGGGGAGCTGTTTTTT.

This clone was seen only a few times. The CDR3 spells CASSLINNEQFF. In DNA, the CDR3 is TGTGCCAGCAGCTTAATAAACAATGAGCAGTTCTTC. The genes are TRBV7-9 and TRBJ2-1; D call uncertain. V lost 2 bases to trimming and J lost 5 bases, with 4 bases between them. CDR1 is SEHNR, CDR2 FQNEAQ, per germline (reference sequence). The length of the CDR3 is 12 residues.

The V gene is TRBV19, the J gene TRBJ2-7, with TRBD1 matching 7 bases. J lost 1 base, V lost 2 bases, and 2 bases had no gene match. CDR1 is LNHDA, CDR2 SQIVND, per germline (reference sequence). The CDR3 is made up of 14 amino acids. For the CDR3, the DNA is TGTGCCAGTAGTATACGGACAGGTTCCTACGAGCAGTACTTC. It yields the protein CASSIRTGSYEQYF.

The chain links TRBV10-3 to TRBJ2-3, with 8 bases that match TRBD1. CDR3 length: 15 residues. With 5 bases clipped from V and 2 bases from J, the junction kept 6 bases outside the gene matches. Germline lookup yields CDR1 ENHRY and CDR2 SYGVKD. The chain's CDR3 is CAISSLTGATDTQYF. The CDR3 nucleotides read TGTGCCATCAGTAGCTTGACAGGGGCCACAGATACGCAGTATTTT.

The V call is TRBV7-8, the J call TRBJ2-3; 8 nucleotides line up with TRBD2. V lost 5 bases and J lost 1; bases outside the gene matches: 8. The length of the CDR3 is 16 residues. Germline V gene lookup returns CDR1 SGHVS and CDR2 FQNEAQ. As DNA, the CDR3 is TGTGCCAGCAGCGCTCAGCGGGGGCCAGGCACAGATACGCAGTATTTT. Translating gives CASSAQRGPGTDTQYF.

This chain uses TRBV20-1 with TRBJ2-3, with D unclear. This CDR3 has 11 amino acids. Trimming shortened V by 6 bases and J by 4 bases, and 8 bases separated the two germline ends. In germline, CDR1 is DFQATT, CDR2 SNEGSKA (reference sequence). The CDR3 is CSAGRADTQYF. CDR3 coding DNA: TGCAGTGCAGGACGCGCAGATACGCAGTATTTT.

This clone occurred once. The V call is TRBV6-5, the J call TRBJ1-1; possible D gene TRBD1, 6 bases. Trimming pared 5 bases from V and 3 bases from J, leaving 13 bases between. The CDR3 contains 14 residues. The V gene's germline CDR1 is MNHEY and CDR2 SVGAGI. The CDR3 nucleotides read TGTGCCAGCAGTACTAAACAGGGCTACACTGAAGCTTTCTTT. Residues: CASSTKQGYTEAFF.

The chain recombines TRBV15 with TRBJ2-1, with 9 bases matching TRBD1. The CDR3 runs to 15 residues. Trimming at V came to 8 bases and at J to 7 bases, leaving 12 bases not matched to a gene. The germline gives CDR1 LNHNV, CDR2 YYDKDF (reference sequence). CDR3 DNA: TGTGCCACCTCAGGGGGACAGGGCCCGGAAAATGAGCAGTTCTTC. Translated: CATSGGQGPENEQFF.